This T cell receptor (beta chain) was found in a study of T cell repertoires in cytomegalovirus infection (dated by TCRdb to the late 2010s). Some background on the complete study: Because public TCR beta signatures pointed to carriage of CMV infection together with the matching HLA type, the HLA type of each donor mattered for the analysis. The paper's findings and limits, for the study overall: In both this cohort and an independent approximately 370-donor cohort, the cumulative frequency of public TCR beta family members distinguished carriers of CMV infection plus the relevant HLA type. The ex vivo response was dominated by HLA-C-restricted CMV-specific TCR beta clonotypes, which also provided the single most frequent clonotype in two of eight donors.

V is clipped by 5 bases and J by 1 base, and the sequence between their germline boundaries is 12 bases long. CDR1 is given as SEHNR and CDR2 as FQNEAQ, both from the germline V gene (reference sequence). Its CDR3 holds 14 amino acids, cysteine through phenylalanine. The kept DNA is CDR3 alone, 42 bases in frame from the first base. Sequencing was performed on an Illumina HiSeq 1500. TCRdb passed the public sequencing reads through fastp at Q25 and MiXCR, retaining productive beta sequences. Records with the same CDR3 protein are collapsed into one entry carrying the most frequent genes and DNA. Within this sample are roughly 310,000 distinct CDR3 sequences, with 17% of them counted one time only. The ten largest account for 12% of the sample. This clonotype has a handful of counts. No antigen is known for it. Per-nucleotide qualities are absent, and no much larger clonotype sits a single base away.

The clonotype was recovered from a human donor in good health (CMV status not recorded). Some clones in this sample may be carry-over from other donors' samples. Input material: PBMCs. The chain joins TRBV7-9 to TRBJ2-7; TRBD1 is perhaps the D gene, given 5 matching bases. The CDR3 amino acid sequence is: CASSTDTGSYEQYF. The bases read TGTGCCAGCAGCACAGATACAGGTTCCTACGAGCAGTACTTC.